Described below is a single T cell receptor beta chain sequence and its context. The antigen remains unidentified. Only in-frame clones appear in the TCRdb table, and some are missing; sequencing was by immunoSEQ multiplex PCR. This table has over 140,000 clones, 80% to 95% appearing once. The data originate from a study of T cell responses to AZD1222 COVID-19 vaccine. Study-level information: Second-dose recipients at about 4 or about 12 weeks were treated as one pooled group. Findings and limits, study-wide: At baseline, seropositivity was found in only a handful of AZD1222 recipients. The repertoires were collected only after the peak T cell response.

V lost 4 bases, J lost 1 base, and 2 bases stayed unmatched. Germline V CDR1 and CDR2: MGHRA, YSYEKL. The CDR3 sequence is 14 residues long. The sequencing used peripheral blood, collected on day 0 of AZD1222 vaccination. The chain links TRBV4-1 to TRBJ1-1; 8 nucleotides match TRBD1. The sequence derives from an adult in good health. CDR3 sequence reads: CASSLQGGNTEAFF. The DNA for the CDR3 is TGCGCCAGCAGCCTACAGGGGGGGAACACTGAAGCTTTCTTT.